What follows is one T cell receptor beta chain and its context. Some clones are missing from TCRdb's copy, which holds only in-frame ones; the method was immunoSEQ multiplex PCR. Of about 150,000 clones detected, 65% to 90% appear once; the ten largest clones hold roughly 12%. These data come from a study of blood T cell repertoires in COVID-19. In the study overall: Nucleic acid was either cDNA or gDNA, and it came from T cells, B-cell-depleted T cells, or PBMCs.

The germline V gene has CDR1 SGHTA and CDR2 FQGTGA. Trimming cost V 1 base and J 2 bases; bases outside gene matches: 10. The CDR3 consists of 18 residues. This clonotype originated in a woman between 55 and 75 years old with COVID-19, enrolled during active disease. Sequenced: peripheral blood. The chain couples TRBV7-3 to TRBJ2-4; 8 bases are a match to TRBD2. DNA for the CDR3: TGTGCCAGCAGCTTAATGCCGGGACTAGTAGGAACCAAAAACATTCAGTACTTC. Translating it yields CASSLMPGLVGTKNIQYF.